This TCR beta chain was profiled in a study of cytomegalovirus exposure and HLA in healthy donors. Points from the study as a whole: Most TCR beta V segments were productive about 90% or about 30% of the time in an earlier analysis. Analysis was carried out at a later point, and it linked a missense DCLRE1C variant to TCR beta V- and J-gene trimming. Cytomegalovirus association was assigned to about 150 TCR beta chains.

A multiplex PCR was run with 60 Vbeta primers and 13 Jbeta primers. Only in-frame clones appear in the TCRdb table, and some are missing; sequencing was by immunoSEQ multiplex PCR. The sample includes 200,000 to 250,000 clones, approximately 81% of them seen just once. Concerning this clone: What it binds is not known.

Unrecorded immune exposures were likely, despite nominal health at sampling. The CDR3 consists of 15 residues. Per germline, CDR1 SGDLS and CDR2 YYNGEE. V trimming: 0 bases; J trimming: 3 bases; junction bases outside the gene matches: 3. Sequencing input: PBMCs. This TCR came from a human donor in good health. The chain carries TRBV9 and TRBJ2-5; TRBD1 aligns across 9 bases. The CDR3 coding sequence is TGTGCCAGCAGCGTAGCGGGACAGGGAAAAGAGACCCAGTACTTC. This encodes CASSVAGQGKETQYF.